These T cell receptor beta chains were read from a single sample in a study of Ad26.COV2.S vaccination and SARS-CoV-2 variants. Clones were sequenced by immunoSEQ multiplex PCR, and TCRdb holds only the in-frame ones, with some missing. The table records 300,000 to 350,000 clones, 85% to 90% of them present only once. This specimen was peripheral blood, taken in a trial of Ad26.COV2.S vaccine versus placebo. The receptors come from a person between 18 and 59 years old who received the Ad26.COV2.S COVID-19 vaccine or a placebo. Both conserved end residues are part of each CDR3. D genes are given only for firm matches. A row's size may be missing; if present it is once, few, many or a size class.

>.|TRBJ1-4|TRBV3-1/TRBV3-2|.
TGTGCCAGCAGCTCCACAGGGAGGGGTAATGAAAAACTGTTTTTT
CASSSTGRGNEKLFF
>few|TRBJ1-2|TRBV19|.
TGTGCCAGTAGTAATGTTTTGGCCAAGAAGGGGCTCTATGGCTACACCTTC
CASSNVLAKKGLYGYTF
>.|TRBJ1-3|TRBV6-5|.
TGTGCCACCCATGCTGGAAACACCATATATTTT
CATHAGNTIYF
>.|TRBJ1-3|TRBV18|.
TGTGCCAGCTCACCAAAATCCGAGCCCCCTGCAAACACCATATATTTT
CASSPKSEPPANTIYF
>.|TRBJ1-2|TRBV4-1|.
TGCGCCAGCAGCCAAGTCTGGCAGGGAGATGGCTACACCTTC
CASSQVWQGDGYTF
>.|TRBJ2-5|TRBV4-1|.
TGCGCCAGCAGCCGCATCGGAGGGGAAGAGACCCAGTACTTC
CASSRIGGEETQYF
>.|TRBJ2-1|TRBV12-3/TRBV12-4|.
TGTGCCAGCAGTCCTATAGAAGGGCAGTTCTTC
CASSPIEGQFF
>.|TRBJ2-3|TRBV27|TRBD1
TGTGCCAGCAGTTCCGGGACAGGGGCTACAGATACGCAGTATTTT
CASSSGTGATDTQYF
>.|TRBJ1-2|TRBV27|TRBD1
TGTGCCAGCAGAACACAGGGAAGAGGGGGCCCTAACTATGGCTACACCTTC
CASRTQGRGGPNYGYTF
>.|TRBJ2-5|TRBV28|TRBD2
TGTGCCAGCAGTTTAATACTAGCGGGGGGGCTTCGGCAAGAGACCCAGTACTTC
CASSLILAGGLRQETQYF
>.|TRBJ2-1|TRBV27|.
TGTGCCAGCAGTTTATCGCCCAGGGAGCAGTTCTTC
CASSLSPREQFF
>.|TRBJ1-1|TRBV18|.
TGTGCCAGCCTCCTCAAGCCGCACACTGAAGCTTTCTTT
CASLLKPHTEAFF
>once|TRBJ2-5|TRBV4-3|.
TGCGCCAGCAGCCAAGCTAGGCCAAACCAAGAGACCCAGTACTTC
CASSQARPNQETQYF
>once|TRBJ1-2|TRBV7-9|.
TGTGCCAGCAGCCTGTCAGGGGCGAACTATGGCTACACCTTC
CASSLSGANYGYTF
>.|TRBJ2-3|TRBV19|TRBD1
TGTGCCAGTAGTAACTACAGGGGAACAGATACGCAGTATTTT
CASSNYRGTDTQYF
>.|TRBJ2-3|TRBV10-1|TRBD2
TGCGCCAGCAGTCCCTTAGCGGGGGACACAGATACGCAGTATTTT
CASSPLAGDTDTQYF
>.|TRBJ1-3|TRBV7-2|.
TGTGCCAGCAGCCTACGCCAGGGTTGGAACTCTGGAAACACCATATATTTT
CASSLRQGWNSGNTIYF
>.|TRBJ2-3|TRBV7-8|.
TGTGCCAGCAGCCCCTACACAGATACGCAGTATTTT
CASSPYTDTQYF
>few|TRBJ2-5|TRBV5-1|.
TGCGCCAGCAGCTTGGATAGGGGCCAAGAGACCCAGTACTTC
CASSLDRGQETQYF
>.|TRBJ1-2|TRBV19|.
TGTGCCAGTAGTATAGATCTGGTTTATGGCTACACCTTC
CASSIDLVYGYTF
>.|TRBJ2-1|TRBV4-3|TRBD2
TGCGCCAGCAGCCAAGATGCGACTAGCGGGCCCTACAATGAGCAGTTCTTC
CASSQDATSGPYNEQFF
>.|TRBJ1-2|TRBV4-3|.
TGCGCCAGCAGCCGCAGGGGACGGGACTATGGCTACACCTTC
CASSRRGRDYGYTF
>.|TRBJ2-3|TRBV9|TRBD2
TGTGCCAGCAGCGCAACTAGCGGGAGTACAGATACGCAGTATTTT
CASSATSGSTDTQYF
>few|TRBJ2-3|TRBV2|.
TGTGCCAGCAGTGAAAACCTCGGCGGGAGCACAGATACGCAGTATTTT
CASSENLGGSTDTQYF
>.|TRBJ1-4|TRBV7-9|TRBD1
TGTGCCAGCAGCTCGACAGGGACAACTAATGAAAAACTGTTTTTT
CASSSTGTTNEKLFF
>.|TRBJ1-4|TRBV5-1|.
TGCGCCAGCAGCTTGGCCGTAACGGGGGCCGGGGAAAAACTGTTTTTT
CASSLAVTGAGEKLFF
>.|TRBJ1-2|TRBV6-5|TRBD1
TGTGCCAGCCGGGACAGTTATGGGGGCTACACCTTC
CASRDSYGGYTF
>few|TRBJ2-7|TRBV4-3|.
TGCGCCAGCAGCCAAGAGCTAGCAGGGGTCTACGAGCAGTACTTC
CASSQELAGVYEQYF